Presented here are 17 T cell receptor beta chains from one specimen sequenced in a study of monozygotic twins with inflammatory bowel disease. TCRdb reprocessed the 5' RACE reads and reports one entry per CDR3 protein, with no DNA. This table lists some 440,000 distinct CDR3 sequences. Sequences were obtained from blood. The receptors here all came from a human donor with ulcerative colitis or Crohn's disease, or a healthy co-twin of an affected twin (not recorded which).

This rearrangement joins TRBV6-5 to TRBJ2-5. The CDR3 covers 15 residues. In germline, CDR1 is MNHEY, CDR2 SVGAGI. Here the CDR3 reads CASSYSGGTEETQYF.

V and J are TRBV11-2 and TRBJ2-6; TCRdb lists TRBD2, though no DNA is available to test this call. The CDR3 length is 15 residues. Germline-derived CDR1 and CDR2 are SGHAT and FQNNGV. The CDR3 reads CASSRALPGANVLTF.

The chain links TRBV11-1 to TRBJ2-7; TCRdb picks TRBD1, but there is no DNA to check that call. This CDR3 comprises 13 residues. The germline V gene has CDR1 SGHAT and CDR2 FQDESV (reference sequence). This chain's CDR3 is CASSSPDRAEQYF.

This rearrangement joins TRBV30 to TRBJ2-3; the TRBD2 assignment by TCRdb is unverifiable without DNA. This CDR3 is 14 amino acids long. Per the germline V gene, CDR1 is GTSNPN and CDR2 is SVGIG (reference sequence). The CDR3 sequence is CAWSGTRWSDTQYF.

The rearrangement uses TRBV7-2 and TRBJ2-7; TCRdb's D gene call, TRBD2, goes unchecked for lack of DNA. The CDR3 contains 15 residues. Germline loops: CDR1 SGHTA, CDR2 FQGNSA. The CDR3 here is CASSPQSGGSYEQYF.

The CDR3 sequence is CASSTGTSGSNEQFF. This sequence joins TRBV7-2 and TRBJ2-1; absent DNA, TCRdb's TRBD2 call cannot be checked. CDR1 is SGHTA and CDR2 is FQGNSA in the germline V gene. The CDR3 loop spans 15 amino acids. Looking up the rest from reference TRBV7-2 and TRBJ2-1 gives the full variable domain: GAGVSQSPSNKVTEKGKDVELRCDPISGHTALYWYRQSLGQGLEFLIYFQGNSAPDKSGLPSDRFSAERTGGSVSTLTIQRTQQEDSAVYLCASSTGTSGSNEQFFGPGTRLTVL.

The V gene is TRBV7-6, the J gene TRBJ2-2; checking the TCRdb D call of TRBD2 is not possible without DNA. The CDR3 runs to 15 residues. In germline, CDR1 is SGHVS, CDR2 FNYEAQ. The CDR3 spells CASSFQGGGTGELFF.

The chain recombines TRBV4-3 with TRBJ2-2; TCRdb selects TRBD2, and the lack of DNA leaves this call unchecked. The CDR3 contains 17 residues. Germline values: CDR1 LGHNA, CDR2 YSLEER. CDR3 loop: CASSQDRTSVNTGELFF.

The chain combines TRBV7-9 with TRBJ1-1; the D call of TRBD1 rests on TCRdb alone, since no DNA is present to check it. This CDR3 has 15 residues. CDR1 is SEHNR and CDR2 is FQNEAQ in the germline V gene (reference sequence). CDR3: CASTTYATGNTEAFF.

This rearrangement joins TRBV16 to TRBJ2-1; TCRdb returns TRBD2, unconfirmable since there is no DNA. This CDR3 has 17 residues. Germline V gives CDR1 KGHSY, CDR2 FQNENV. CDR3 sequence reads: CASSQAWGTSGTSEQFF.

The chain has TRBV12-3 or TRBV12-4 and TRBJ1-3; TCRdb's D gene call, TRBD1, goes unchecked for lack of DNA. CDR3 length: 16 residues. The CDR3: CASSLVRDSYLNTIYF.

This chain uses TRBV20-1 with TRBJ2-3; TCRdb returns TRBD2, unconfirmable since there is no DNA. From germline, CDR1 is DFQATT and CDR2 SNEGSKA (reference sequence). The CDR3 sequence is 14 residues long. This chain's CDR3 is CSASSDYTTDTQYF.

The rearrangement links TRBV20-1 to TRBJ1-5; TCRdb's assignment of TRBD1 cannot be checked, as there is no DNA. The CDR3 loop spans 13 amino acids. CDR1 and CDR2 (germline): DFQATT, SNEGSKA (reference sequence). This CDR3 reads CSATDRGHQPQHF.

The chain's CDR3 is CSALRWTGEKNTIYF. The V and J genes are TRBV29-1 and TRBJ1-3; with no DNA, the TCRdb D assignment of TRBD1 cannot be verified. Germline V gene sequence: CDR1 SQVTM, CDR2 ANQGSEA. The CDR3 extends over 15 amino acids.

This chain connects TRBV6-1 to TRBJ1-2; TCRdb outputs TRBD1, but without DNA this stays unchecked. Germline loops: CDR1 MNHNS, CDR2 SASEGT. This CDR3 is built from 14 residues. CDR3 sequence: CASSVNRDRDGYTF.

V gene TRBV29-1 combines with J gene TRBJ2-1; TCRdb lists TRBD2, though no DNA is available to test this call. The germline CDR1 and CDR2 sequences are SQVTM and ANQGSEA. The CDR3 has 14 residues. CDR3 region: CSVRGRGLYNEQFF.

V and J are TRBV20-1 and TRBJ2-1; TCRdb's D call of TRBD2 is untestable without DNA. This CDR3 is 16 amino acids long. From germline, CDR1 is DFQATT and CDR2 SNEGSKA (reference sequence). Here the CDR3 reads CSARSSGRSSYNEQFF.